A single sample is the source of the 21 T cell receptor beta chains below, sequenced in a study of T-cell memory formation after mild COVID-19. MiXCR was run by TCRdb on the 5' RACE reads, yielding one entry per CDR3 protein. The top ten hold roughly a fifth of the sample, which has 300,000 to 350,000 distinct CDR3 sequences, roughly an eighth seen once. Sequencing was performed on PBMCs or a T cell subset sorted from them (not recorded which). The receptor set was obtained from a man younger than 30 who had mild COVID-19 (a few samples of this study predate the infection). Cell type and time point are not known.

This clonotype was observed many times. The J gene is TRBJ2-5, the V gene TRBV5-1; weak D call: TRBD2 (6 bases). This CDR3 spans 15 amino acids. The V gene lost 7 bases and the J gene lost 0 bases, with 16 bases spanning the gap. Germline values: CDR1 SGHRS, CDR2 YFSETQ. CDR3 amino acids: CASSEGPQYQETQYF. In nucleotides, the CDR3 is TGCGCCAGCTCGGAGGGACCGCAGTACCAAGAGACCCAGTACTTC. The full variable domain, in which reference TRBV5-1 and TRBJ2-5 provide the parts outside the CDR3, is KAGVTQTPRYLIKTRGQQVTLSCSPISGHRSVSWYQQTPGQGLQFLFEYFSETQRNKGNFPGRFSGRQFSNSRSEMNVSTLELGDSALYLCASSEGPQYQETQYFGPGTRLLVL.

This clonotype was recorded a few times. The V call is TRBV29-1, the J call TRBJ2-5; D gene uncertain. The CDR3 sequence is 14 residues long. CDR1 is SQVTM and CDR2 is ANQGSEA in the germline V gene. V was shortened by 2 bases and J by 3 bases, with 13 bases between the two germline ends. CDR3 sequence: CSVEKAEKEETQYF. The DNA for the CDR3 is TGCAGCGTTGAAAAGGCCGAAAAAGAAGAGACCCAGTACTTC. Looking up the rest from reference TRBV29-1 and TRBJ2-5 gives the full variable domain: SAVISQKPSRDICQRGTSLTIQCQVDSQVTMMFWYRQQPGQSLTLIATANQGSEATYESGFVIDKFPISRPNLTFSTLTVSNMSPEDSSIYLCSVEKAEKEETQYFGPGTRLLVL.

CDR3 coding DNA: TGTGCCACCAGCAGAGATCACGTCCCTAATGAAAAACTGTTTTTT. This encodes CATSRDHVPNEKLFF. This chain uses TRBV15 with TRBJ1-4; D is unclear. V was cut by 0 bases and J by 3 bases, with 8 bases left in between. This CDR3 is built from 15 residues. Looked up from germline, CDR1 is LNHNV and CDR2 is YYDKDF (reference sequence).

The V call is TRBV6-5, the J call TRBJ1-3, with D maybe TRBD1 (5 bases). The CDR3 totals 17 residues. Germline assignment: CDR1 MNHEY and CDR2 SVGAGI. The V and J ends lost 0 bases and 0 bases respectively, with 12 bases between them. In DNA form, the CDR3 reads TGTGCCAGCAGTTACTCGACCGGGGGGTTCTCTGGAAACACCATATATTTT. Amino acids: CASSYSTGGFSGNTIYF.

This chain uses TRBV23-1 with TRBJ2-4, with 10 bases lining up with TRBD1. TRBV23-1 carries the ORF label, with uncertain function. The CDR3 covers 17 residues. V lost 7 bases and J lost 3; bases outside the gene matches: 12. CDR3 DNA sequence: TGCGCCAGCATCCCTGACAGGGGGCGCGGAGGCAAAAACATTCAGTACTTC. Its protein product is CASIPDRGRGGKNIQYF.

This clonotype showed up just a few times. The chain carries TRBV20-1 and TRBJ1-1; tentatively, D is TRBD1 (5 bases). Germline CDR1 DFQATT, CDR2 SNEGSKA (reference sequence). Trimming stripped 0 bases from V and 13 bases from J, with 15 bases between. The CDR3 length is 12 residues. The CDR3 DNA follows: TGCAGTGCTAGAGATAGAGGGCAGGGTCTTTTCTTT. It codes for CSARDRGQGLFF.

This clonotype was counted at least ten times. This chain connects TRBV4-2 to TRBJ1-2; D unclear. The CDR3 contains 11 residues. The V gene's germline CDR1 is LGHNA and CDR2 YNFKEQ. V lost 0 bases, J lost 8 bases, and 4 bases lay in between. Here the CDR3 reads CASSQEAGYTF. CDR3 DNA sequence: TGTGCCAGCAGCCAAGAAGCAGGCTACACCTTC.

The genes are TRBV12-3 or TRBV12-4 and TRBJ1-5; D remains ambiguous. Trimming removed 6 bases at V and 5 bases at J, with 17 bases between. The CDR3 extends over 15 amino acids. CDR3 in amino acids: CASSSVAGAYQPQHF. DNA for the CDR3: TGTGCCAGCAGCTCCGTAGCGGGAGCCTATCAGCCCCAGCATTTT.

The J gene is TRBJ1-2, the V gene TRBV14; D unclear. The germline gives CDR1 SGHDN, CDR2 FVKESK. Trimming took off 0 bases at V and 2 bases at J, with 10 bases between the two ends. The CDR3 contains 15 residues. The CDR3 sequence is CASSQDLVQNYGYTF. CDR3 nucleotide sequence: TGTGCCAGCAGCCAAGATCTAGTCCAGAACTATGGCTACACCTTC.

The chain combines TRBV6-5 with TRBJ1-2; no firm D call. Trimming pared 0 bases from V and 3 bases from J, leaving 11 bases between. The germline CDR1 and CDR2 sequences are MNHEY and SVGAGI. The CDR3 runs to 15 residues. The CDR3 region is CASSYSHLLDYGYTF. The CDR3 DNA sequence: TGTGCCAGCAGTTACTCCCACCTCCTGGACTATGGCTACACCTTC.

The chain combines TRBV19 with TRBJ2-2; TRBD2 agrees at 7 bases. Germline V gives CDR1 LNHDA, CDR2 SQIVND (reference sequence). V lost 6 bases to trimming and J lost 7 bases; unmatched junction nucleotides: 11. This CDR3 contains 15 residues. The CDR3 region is CASRKASGLGGELFF. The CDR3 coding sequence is TGTGCCAGTAGGAAGGCTAGCGGTCTCGGCGGGGAGCTGTTTTTT.

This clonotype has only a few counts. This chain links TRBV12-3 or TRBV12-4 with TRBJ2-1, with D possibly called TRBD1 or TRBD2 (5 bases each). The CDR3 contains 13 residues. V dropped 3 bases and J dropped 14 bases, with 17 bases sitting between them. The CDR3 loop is CASSFPLRGTEFF. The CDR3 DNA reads TGTGCCAGCAGTTTCCCCCTTCGGGGCACAGAGTTCTTC.

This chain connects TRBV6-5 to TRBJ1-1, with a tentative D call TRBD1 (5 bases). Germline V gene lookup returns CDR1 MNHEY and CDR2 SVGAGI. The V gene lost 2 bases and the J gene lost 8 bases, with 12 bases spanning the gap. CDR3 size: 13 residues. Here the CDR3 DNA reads TGTGCCAGCAGTTACGGCACAGGTCTCGAAGCTTTCTTT. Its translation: CASSYGTGLEAFF.

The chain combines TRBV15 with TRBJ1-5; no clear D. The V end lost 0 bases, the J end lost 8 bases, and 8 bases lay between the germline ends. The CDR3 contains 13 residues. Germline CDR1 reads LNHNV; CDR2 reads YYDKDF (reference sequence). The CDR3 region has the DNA TGTGCCACCAGCAGAGACCCCGGGAAGCCCCAGCATTTT. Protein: CATSRDPGKPQHF.

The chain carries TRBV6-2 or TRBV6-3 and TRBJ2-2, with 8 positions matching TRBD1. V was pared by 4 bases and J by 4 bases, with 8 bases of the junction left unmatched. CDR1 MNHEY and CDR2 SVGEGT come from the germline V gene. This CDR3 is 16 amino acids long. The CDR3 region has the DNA TGTGCCAGCAGTTCTCAGGACAGGGTGGGCACCGGGGAGCTGTTTTTT. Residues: CASSSQDRVGTGELFF.

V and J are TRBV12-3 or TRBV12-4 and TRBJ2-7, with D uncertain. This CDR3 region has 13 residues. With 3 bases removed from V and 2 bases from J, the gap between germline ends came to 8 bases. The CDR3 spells CASSFAETYEQYF. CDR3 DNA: TGTGCCAGCAGTTTCGCGGAAACCTACGAGCAGTACTTC.

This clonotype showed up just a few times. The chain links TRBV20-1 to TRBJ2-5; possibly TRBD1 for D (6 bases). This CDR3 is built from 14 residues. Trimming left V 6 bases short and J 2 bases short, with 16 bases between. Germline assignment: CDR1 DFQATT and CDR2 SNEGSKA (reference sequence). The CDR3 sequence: CSAARGRGQETQYF. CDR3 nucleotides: TGCAGTGCAGCAAGGGGCAGGGGACAAGAGACCCAGTACTTC.

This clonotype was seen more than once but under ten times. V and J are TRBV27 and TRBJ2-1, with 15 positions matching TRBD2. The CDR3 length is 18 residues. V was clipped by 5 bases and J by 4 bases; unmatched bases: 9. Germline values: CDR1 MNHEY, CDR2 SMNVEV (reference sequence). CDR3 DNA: TGTGCCAGCAGTATTCACCCGGGACTAGCGGGGGGTTACAATGAGCAGTTCTTC. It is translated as CASSIHPGLAGGYNEQFF.

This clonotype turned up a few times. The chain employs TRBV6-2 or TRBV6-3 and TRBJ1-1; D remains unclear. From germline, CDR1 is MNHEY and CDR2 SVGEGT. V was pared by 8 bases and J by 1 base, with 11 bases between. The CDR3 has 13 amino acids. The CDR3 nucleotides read TGTGCCAGCCTAGTTCCTGCGAACACTGAAGCTTTCTTT. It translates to CASLVPANTEAFF.

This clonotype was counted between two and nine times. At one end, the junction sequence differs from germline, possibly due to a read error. In nucleotides, the CDR3 is TGTACCAGCAGCCAGACTAGCGGGGTTGGCGGGACCCAGTACTTC. Amino acids: CTSSQTSGVGGTQYF. The chain has TRBV11-2 and TRBJ2-5; 11 nucleotides align to TRBD2. CDR3 length: 15 residues. The V gene's germline CDR1 is SGHAT and CDR2 FQNNGV.

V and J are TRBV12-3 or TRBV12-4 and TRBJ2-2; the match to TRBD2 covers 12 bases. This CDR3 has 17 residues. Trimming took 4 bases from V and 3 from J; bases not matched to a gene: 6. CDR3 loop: CASSSWTSGAHTGELFF. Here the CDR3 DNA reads TGTGCCAGCAGTTCTTGGACTAGCGGGGCCCACACCGGGGAGCTGTTTTTT.